These T cell receptor beta chains were read from a single sample in a study of OX40 agonist ivuxolimab in advanced cancers. Profiling relied on immunoSEQ multiplex PCR, and the TCRdb table lists in-frame clones only, not all of them. The data show around 47,000 clones, with about 80% seen just once and 4% to 5% held by the top ten. The sample consisted of CD4+ or CD8+ T cells sorted from blood, taken in a trial of the OX40 agonist ivuxolimab. The source of these receptors is an adult with an advanced solid tumor such as melanoma, head and neck, liver or kidney cancer. The CDR3 runs from the conserved cysteine through the conserved F or W. D genes are given only for firm matches. Expanded clones are given a class, and other clones once, few, many or no size at all.

d_gene	j_gene	v_gene	abundance	CDR3aa	CDR3nt
.	TRBJ2-2	TRBV19	once	CASSVRTITGELFF	TGTGCCAGTAGTGTCCGGACTATCACCGGGGAGCTGTTTTTT
.	TRBJ1-1	TRBV29-1	.	CSAQKDPDEAFF	TGCAGCGCCCAGAAGGACCCCGACGAAGCTTTCTTT
.	TRBJ2-2	TRBV7-9	.	CASSLVNRAGELFF	TGTGCCAGCAGCTTAGTAAATCGGGCCGGGGAGCTGTTTTTT
TRBD1	TRBJ2-7	TRBV28	.	CASSLFGTGGHEQYF	TGTGCCAGCAGTTTGTTTGGGACAGGGGGTCACGAGCAGTACTTC
.	TRBJ1-2	TRBV7-2	.	CASSVPGAPAGYTF	TGTGCCAGCAGTGTCCCAGGGGCCCCGGCTGGCTACACCTTC
.	TRBJ2-1	TRBV5-4	.	CASSLGGRRDNEQFF	TGTGCCAGCTCCCTGGGCGGTAGACGCGACAATGAGCAGTTCTTC
.	TRBJ2-7	TRBV6-1	.	CASSGTPGGYYEQYF	TGTGCCAGTTCCGGGACACCGGGCGGGTACTACGAGCAGTACTTC
.	TRBJ1-6	TRBV10-1	.	CASSESGTNSPLHF	TGCGCCAGCAGTGAGTCAGGAACCAATTCACCCCTCCACTTT
.	TRBJ2-3	TRBV10-3	.	CAIGSRQATDTQYF	TGTGCCATCGGGAGTCGACAGGCAACAGATACGCAGTATTTT
TRBD1	TRBJ2-7	TRBV5-6	.	CASSAGTGEQYF	TGTGCCAGCAGCGCCGGGACAGGGGAGCAGTACTTC
.	TRBJ1-3	TRBV6-5	.	CASTGGHTIYF	TGTGCCAGCACGGGGGGGCACACCATATATTTT
TRBD1	TRBJ2-7	TRBV19	.	CASSIDRGYEQYF	TGTGCCAGTAGTATCGACAGGGGCTACGAGCAGTACTTC
.	TRBJ1-1	TRBV7-6	few	CASSLLTEAFF	TGTGCCAGCAGCTTATTGACTGAAGCTTTCTTT
.	TRBJ2-7	TRBV5-3	.	CARSLVRTAVYEQYF	TGTGCCAGAAGCTTGGTCAGGACTGCGGTCTACGAGCAGTACTTC